These T cell receptor beta chains were read from a single sample in a study of T cells after yellow fever vaccination. TCRdb passed the 5' RACE reads through MiXCR, listing each CDR3 protein once. The data show some 250,000 distinct CDR3 sequences, 6.5% to 8.5% seen once. The sequences come from CD4+ T cells sorted from PBMCs, collected 15 days after the yellow fever booster vaccination. The receptor source for this set is a man younger than 45 who received the YFV17D yellow fever vaccine. Each CDR3 is given with its conserved first and last residue. A D gene is named only where the DNA matches it firmly. Part of the rows lack a size; the others show once, few, many or a class for expanded clones.

cdr3_aa,cdr3_nt,j_call,d_call,clone_size,v_call
CASPRRVRETQYF,TGTGCCAGCCCCCGGCGAGTAAGGGAGACCCAGTACTTC,TRBJ2-5,-,many,TRBV3-1
CASSQFLGQGQETQYF,TGTGCCAGCAGCCAATTTTTGGGACAGGGGCAAGAGACCCAGTACTTC,TRBJ2-5,TRBD1,few,TRBV3-1
CAWSPTGGSETQYF,TGTGCCTGGAGTCCAACAGGGGGGTCAGAGACCCAGTACTTC,TRBJ2-5,TRBD1,-,TRBV30
CASSLEGQGNEQYF,TGCGCCAGCAGCTTGGAAGGGCAGGGCAACGAGCAGTACTTC,TRBJ2-7,-,few,TRBV5-1
CASSPQGYGYTF,TGTGCCAGCAGTCCGCAGGGCTATGGCTACACCTTC,TRBJ1-2,-,many,TRBV27
CASSSRQGGTGELFF,TGTGCCAGCAGTTCCCGACAGGGGGGTACCGGGGAGCTGTTTTTT,TRBJ2-2,TRBD1,many,TRBV28
CAWSRQGANQPQHF,TGTGCCTGGAGTCGGCAGGGGGCCAATCAGCCCCAGCATTTT,TRBJ1-5,TRBD1,-,TRBV30
CASNPGPFSQETQYF,TGCGCCAGCAACCCCGGACCGTTTTCACAAGAGACCCAGTACTTC,TRBJ2-5,-,-,TRBV5-1
CASSLKTAGEQYF,TGTGCCAGCAGCCTCAAGACTGCGGGAGAGCAGTACTTC,TRBJ2-7,-,many,TRBV27
CAIRPPAGATDTQYF,TGTGCCATCAGGCCCCCCGCGGGAGCCACAGATACGCAGTATTTT,TRBJ2-3,TRBD2,-,TRBV10-3
CASSQDKEEQYF,TGTGCCAGCAGCCAAGATAAGGAGGAGCAGTACTTC,TRBJ2-7,-,many,TRBV14
CATTGTNTGELFF,TGTGCCACCACGGGGACTAACACCGGGGAGCTGTTTTTT,TRBJ2-2,-,-,TRBV24-1
CAISPRGTTGELFF,TGTGCCATCAGTCCCAGGGGCACCACCGGGGAGCTGTTTTTT,TRBJ2-2,-,many,TRBV10-3
CASSRRTGRDYGEQYF,TGTGCCAGCAGCCGTCGGACTGGACGCGATTACGGTGAGCAGTACTTC,TRBJ2-7,-,few,TRBV7-2
CASSIQRAFKNIQYF,TGTGCCAGCAGCATCCAGCGGGCCTTCAAAAACATTCAGTACTTC,TRBJ2-4,-,few,TRBV21-1
CASGGALGNEQFF,TGCGCCAGCGGGGGGGCGCTCGGCAATGAGCAGTTCTTC,TRBJ2-1,-,many,TRBV5-1
CASSQEIITGELFF,TGTGCCAGTAGTCAGGAGATAATCACCGGGGAGCTGTTTTTT,TRBJ2-2,-,many,TRBV19